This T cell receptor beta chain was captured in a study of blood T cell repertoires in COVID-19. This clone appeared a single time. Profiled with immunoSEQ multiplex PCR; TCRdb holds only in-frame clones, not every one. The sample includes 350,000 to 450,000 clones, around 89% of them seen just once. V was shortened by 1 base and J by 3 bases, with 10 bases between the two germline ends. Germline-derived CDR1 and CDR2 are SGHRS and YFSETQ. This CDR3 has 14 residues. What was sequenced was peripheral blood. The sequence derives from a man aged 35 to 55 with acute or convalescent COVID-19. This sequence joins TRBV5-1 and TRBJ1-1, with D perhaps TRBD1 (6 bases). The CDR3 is CASSLHRVDTEAFF. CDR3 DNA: TGCGCCAGCAGCTTGCACAGGGTTGACACTGAAGCTTTCTTT.